This TCR beta chain was found in a study of blood T cell repertoires in COVID-19 (dated by TCRdb to between 2020 and 2021). At the level of the whole study: The collaborator samples originated in the United States, Italy and Spain and spanned the acute and convalescent phases of COVID-19. The material from the prospective study consisted of cDNA or gDNA derived from T cells, B-cell-depleted T cells, or PBMCs. The dataset comprised deeply sampled blood TCRbeta repertoires from subjects exposed to, actively infected with, or recovered from COVID-19. The repertoires were made available in a free public database intended to serve as a resource for research on the immune response to SARS-CoV-2. Samples came from the ongoing ImmuneRACE study (first 160 participants) plus 1,254 subjects from 6 global collaborators. Nearly every sample came with metadata listing a de-identified subject ID, COVID-19 status, age in years and sex. Where HLA class I and class II types were available, the types were taken from metadata supplied by the sample provider, not from assay-based typing. Overall study results and their limits: Clinical and demographic metadata were provided uncurated, with the amount varying by source and participant.

TCRbeta CDR3 regions were amplified from genomic DNA using the immunoSEQ Assay, a bias-controlled multiplex PCR. The authors processed their data as follows. The number of nucleated cells in each sample was estimated by amplification of reference gene primers within the assay. To quantify the absolute abundance of each unique TCRbeta CDR3 rearrangement, sequence reads were collapsed and filtered. For each sample, productive Simpson clonality was calculated by taking the square root of Simpson's diversity index across productive rearrangements. The source is immuneACCESS, and TCRdb retained only in-frame sequences with V and J called. Part of the clones is not carried over; for the studies checked, unresolved V genes explain less than half of this, and the remainder is unexplained. The V and J calls and clone size were taken over from that table, and D and trimming were inferred from the DNA. The sample records 80,000 or so clones, roughly 86% of which are singletons. The ten top clones hold about 7.4% of the sample.

For this clone: What antigen it recognizes has not been identified. No base quality information exists; no much larger clone differs at one position.

From cysteine to phenylalanine, the CDR3 is 15 amino acids long. The entry retains the CDR3 DNA only, 45 bases that are in frame from base 1. Reading the germline V gene (reference sequence) gives CDR1 SEHNR and CDR2 FQNEAQ. V is shortened by 5 bases, J by 6 bases, and the region joining them spans 16 bases. Each collaborating institution followed its own protocols to collect whole blood in K2EDTA tubes. For TCRbeta analysis, collaborators shipped samples in one of three forms: frozen whole blood, isolated PBMCs, or DNA extracted from either of those sample types. This clonotype was obtained from a human donor in a cohort sampled during active COVID-19. What was sequenced was peripheral blood. The rearrangement combines TRBV7-9 with TRBJ1-4; no confident D gene assignment can be made. The CDR3 loop reads CASSPGGLQYEKLFF. The sequenced DNA: TGTGCCAGCAGCCCCGGTGGCCTACAGTATGAAAAACTGTTTTTT.